These 29 T cell receptor beta chains share one sample of origin, sequenced in a study of T cells in Graves' hyperthyroidism and ophthalmopathy. RNA transcripts served as the template for amplifying TCR beta CDR3 regions. A set of HTBI primers served as the primers for a first-round RT-PCR of the TCR CDR3. TCRdb reprocessed the multiplex PCR reads via MiXCR and lists one record per CDR3 protein. Of a few hundred thousand distinct CDR3 sequences listed, around 15% are singletons. The source material was blood. Receptor source: a woman aged 18-29 years with Graves' hyperthyroidism.

This clonotype was seen a few times. The rearrangement uses TRBV24-1 and TRBJ2-5; 9 nucleotides align to TRBD1. Germline loops: CDR1 KGHDR, CDR2 SFDVKD. The CDR3 has 16 residues. Trimming took 5 bases from V and 3 from J; bases not matched to a gene: 9. This CDR3 is CATSALGGTGKETQYF. Here the CDR3 DNA reads TGTGCCACCAGTGCCCTCGGCGGGACAGGGAAAGAGACCCAGTACTTC.

The chain recombines TRBV6-1 with TRBJ2-5; 11 bases are a match to TRBD2. The trim removed 6 bases at V and 1 base at J, leaving 4 bases unmatched. The CDR3 is 15 residues long. Germline CDR1 MNHNS, CDR2 SASEGT. The CDR3 is CASSRLAGSQETQYF. DNA of the CDR3: TGTGCCAGCAGCAGACTAGCGGGGTCCCAAGAGACCCAGTACTTC.

As regards this clonotype: Since a much larger clone is just one base distant, this may be a read error. V usage is TRBV6-5 and J usage is TRBJ2-7; 7 nucleotides line up with TRBD2. Trimming took 2 bases from V and 7 from J; bases not matched to a gene: 20. CDR3 length: 18 residues. Germline V gene sequence: CDR1 MNHEY, CDR2 SVGAGI. CDR3 sequence: CASSYPLGGRSREDEQYF. As DNA, the CDR3 is TGTGCCAGCAGTTACCCGCTGGGGGGGAGGTCGAGGGAGGATGAGCAGTACTTC.

This clonotype has a count of ten or more. The chain carries TRBV6-1 and TRBJ2-5; D unresolved. The CDR3 is made up of 14 amino acids. The germline V gene encodes CDR1 MNHNS and CDR2 SASEGT. V gave up 3 bases and J gave up 0 bases, with 8 bases separating them. CDR3 nucleotides: TGTGCCAGCAGTGACGGGTGGTACCAAGAGACCCAGTACTTC. It is translated as CASSDGWYQETQYF.

This clonotype was recorded many times. The J gene is TRBJ2-7, the V gene TRBV5-6; 13 bases agree with TRBD2. CDR3 length: 16 amino acids. Germline-derived CDR1 and CDR2 are SGHDT and YYEEEE. The V segment lost 4 bases and the J segment 5 bases; nucleotides outside the gene matches: 9. The CDR3 region has the DNA TGTGCCAGCAGCCCCGAGACTAGCGGGAGGAGGCACGAGCAGTACTTC. Translation gives CASSPETSGRRHEQYF.

Many counts were recorded for this clonotype. The chain links TRBV20-1 to TRBJ1-1; no reliable D call. The CDR3 extends over 15 amino acids. Germline assignment: CDR1 DFQATT and CDR2 SNEGSKA (reference sequence). Trimming stripped 3 bases from V and 0 bases from J, with 14 bases between. CDR3 sequence: CSASYWGVLNTEAFF. The CDR3 DNA reads TGCAGTGCTAGTTACTGGGGAGTCCTGAACACTGAAGCTTTCTTT.

This clonotype has ten or more counts. The rearrangement links TRBV28 to TRBJ2-1, with 9 bases aligning to TRBD1. This CDR3 contains 20 residues. CDR1 is MDHEN, CDR2 SYDVKM, per germline. With V trimmed by 2 bases and J by 0 bases, 14 bases remained unmatched. The CDR3 bases are TGTGCCAGCAGTTTAGGGCCAGGGGACAGGGATAGGAGCTCCTACAATGAGCAGTTCTTC. Protein product: CASSLGPGDRDRSSYNEQFF.

The chain carries TRBV5-1 and TRBJ1-4; 7 bases align to TRBD1. Germline assignment: CDR1 SGHRS and CDR2 YFSETQ. Trimming at V came to 5 bases and at J to 7 bases, leaving 5 bases not matched to a gene. The CDR3 is 13 residues long. CDR3 sequence (DNA): TGCGCCAGCAGAAAGGAGGGGGCTGAAAAACTGTTTTTT. Its protein product is CASRKEGAEKLFF.

This clonotype showed up many times. The rearrangement joins TRBV19 to TRBJ2-1, with TRBD1 identical over 9 bases. With 5 bases clipped from V and 3 bases from J, the junction kept 5 bases outside the gene matches. Germline-derived CDR1 and CDR2 are LNHDA and SQIVND (reference sequence). The CDR3 consists of 15 residues. The CDR3: CASSPDRGGYNEQFF. As DNA, the CDR3 is TGTGCCAGTAGTCCGGACAGGGGAGGCTACAATGAGCAGTTCTTC.

This clonotype showed up many times. The chain couples TRBV7-2 to TRBJ2-5, with D perhaps matching TRBD1 or TRBD2 (6 bases each). Germline loops: CDR1 SGHTA, CDR2 FQGNSA. CDR3 length equals 16 residues. Trimming took 5 bases from V and 4 from J, leaving 20 bases between them. The CDR3 loop is CASSTRGRVRSETQYF. In DNA form, the CDR3 reads TGTGCCAGCAGCACCCGGGGGCGTGTTAGGTCAGAGACCCAGTACTTC.

In this sample, this clonotype turned up a few times. V and J are TRBV15 and TRBJ2-3, with unresolved D. The CDR3 loop spans 12 amino acids. Germline loops: CDR1 LNHNV, CDR2 YYDKDF (reference sequence). The V end lost 3 bases, the J end lost 4 bases, and 5 bases lay between the germline ends. This CDR3 reads CATSRLADTQYF. CDR3 sequence (DNA): TGTGCCACCAGCAGGTTAGCAGATACGCAGTATTTT.

This clonotype was recorded at least ten times. V gene TRBV7-2 combines with J gene TRBJ2-5; D could derive from TRBD1 or TRBD2 (6 bases each). The CDR3 runs 14 residues. The V gene's germline CDR1 is SGHTA and CDR2 FQGNSA. The germline V and J ends were trimmed by 2 bases and 2 bases, with 9 bases remaining between them. Here the CDR3 DNA reads TGTGCCAGCAGCTTAAAAGGGGGGCAAGAGACCCAGTACTTC. It yields the protein CASSLKGGQETQYF.

This clonotype was found many times. V usage is TRBV3-1 and J usage is TRBJ1-1; D possibly corresponds to TRBD1 (5 bases). The CDR3 consists of 14 residues. The ends were cut back, 0 bases at V and 1 base at J, with 6 bases in the middle. CDR1 is LGHDT and CDR2 is YNNKEL in the germline V gene (reference sequence). The CDR3 reads CASSQDGGNTEAFF. DNA of the CDR3: TGTGCCAGCAGCCAAGACGGGGGGAACACTGAAGCTTTCTTT.

This clonotype has only a few counts. The rearrangement uses TRBV6-5 and TRBJ1-3; weak D call: TRBD1 (5 bases). This CDR3 has 16 residues. Germline V gives CDR1 MNHEY, CDR2 SVGAGI. Between the trimmed V and J ends, which lost 10 bases and 0 bases, there was a span of 19 bases. In DNA form, the CDR3 reads TGTGCCACCACCTCCTCGACCGGGGGCTCTGGAAACACCATATATTTT. It encodes CATTSSTGGSGNTIYF.

This clonotype showed up just once. The chain employs TRBV15 and TRBJ2-7; 14 nucleotides agree with TRBD2. The CDR3 consists of 16 residues. The germline V gene has CDR1 LNHNV and CDR2 YYDKDF (reference sequence). V lost 5 bases and J lost 0; bases outside the gene matches: 3. CDR3 sequence reads: CATSGGTSGSSYEQYF. The CDR3 DNA reads as TGTGCCACCAGCGGGGGGACTAGCGGGAGCTCCTACGAGCAGTACTTC.

Concerning this clonotype itself: Possible read error: a much larger clone is one base away. The chain carries TRBV10-1 and TRBJ2-3; TRBD2 matches at 7 bases. The V gene's germline CDR1 is WNHNN and CDR2 SYGVQD (reference sequence). There are 16 residues in the CDR3. DNA of the CDR3: TGCGCCAGCAGCTCCTTGCGGGGGTCCGTCACAGATATGCAGTATTTT. As protein: CASSSLRGSVTDMQYF.

The table lists this clonotype with a count of one. V usage is TRBV6-2 or TRBV6-3 and J usage is TRBJ2-2, with a possible D match to TRBD2 (5 bases). Looked up from germline, CDR1 is MNHEY and CDR2 is SVGEGT. The V gene lost 6 bases and the J gene lost 3 bases, with 17 bases spanning the gap. This CDR3 has 16 residues. The DNA of the CDR3 is TGTGCCAGCAGACCACTAGGGCGAGAAGACACCGGGGAGCTGTTTTTT. Encoded protein: CASRPLGREDTGELFF.

This clonotype was counted ten times or more. The CDR3, as DNA: TGTGCCACCAGCGACGGGACAGAAGAGACCCAGTACTTC. It translates to CATSDGTEETQYF. This chain joins TRBV15 and TRBJ2-5, with 7 bases identical to TRBD1. The CDR3 sequence is 13 residues long. The V gene's germline CDR1 is LNHNV and CDR2 YYDKDF (reference sequence). J lost 3 bases, V lost 5 bases, and 3 bases had no gene match.

Many counts were recorded for this clonotype. This chain joins TRBV7-8 and TRBJ2-5; D gene ambiguous. The CDR3 totals 15 residues. Germline CDR1 is SGHVS and CDR2 is FQNEAQ. Deletions cut 2 bases from V and 5 bases from J, with 15 bases between. The DNA of the CDR3 is TGTGCCAGCAGCTTATCGGATACCCTCGTCGAGACCCAGTACTTC. It is translated as CASSLSDTLVETQYF. Filled out from reference TRBV7-8 and TRBJ2-5, the complete variable domain reads GAGVSQSPRYKVAKRGQDVALRCDPISGHVSLFWYQQALGQGPEFLTYFQNEAQLDKSGLPSDRFFAERPEGSVSTLKIQRTQQEDSAVYLCASSLSDTLVETQYFGPGTRLLVL.

This clonotype was recorded at least ten times. V and J are TRBV27 and TRBJ2-1, with TRBD2 identical over 11 bases. The ends lost 6 bases at V and 0 bases at J; junction bases unmatched: 1. Germline assignment: CDR1 MNHEY and CDR2 SMNVEV (reference sequence). The CDR3 has 15 amino acids. Here the CDR3 reads CASRTSGSSYNEQFF. Written as DNA, the CDR3 is TGTGCCAGCAGAACTAGCGGGAGCTCCTACAATGAGCAGTTCTTC.

A remark on this clonotype: A junction boundary mismatches the germline segment, possibly from a read error. The rearrangement links TRBV9 to TRBJ2-2, with D possibly TRBD2 on 7 matching bases. Germline V gives CDR1 SGDLS, CDR2 YYNGEE. The CDR3 contains 14 residues. The CDR3 coding sequence is TGTGCCAGCAGCGTAGCGGGGGGCACCAGGGAGCTGTTTTTT. It yields the protein CASSVAGGTRELFF.

This clonotype has ten or more counts. DNA for the CDR3: TGTGCCACCGCGGGGGGCAGGGGATCATTTGGAAACACCATATATTTT. As protein: CATAGGRGSFGNTIYF. This chain connects TRBV6-1 to TRBJ1-3; D may be TRBD1 (6 bases). V was clipped by 10 bases and J by 3 bases, with 22 bases between them. The CDR3 covers 16 residues. CDR1 and CDR2 (germline): MNHNS, SASEGT.

This clonotype has at least ten counts. CDR3 sequence: CASSLLGNYEQYF. CDR3 coding DNA: TGTGCCAGCAGCTTATTGGGAAACTACGAGCAGTACTTC. The chain uses TRBV7-2 and TRBJ2-7, with D unresolved. From germline, CDR1 is SGHTA and CDR2 FQGNSA. CDR3 size: 13 residues. V dropped 2 bases and J dropped 3 bases, with 8 bases sitting between them.

The chain joins TRBV12-5 to TRBJ2-1; 7 nucleotides align to TRBD2. Matching the DNA end better, TRBJ2-7 makes the J call doubtful. Per the germline V gene, CDR1 is LGHNT and CDR2 is FRNRAP. The CDR3 sequence is 20 residues long. CDR3 DNA sequence: TGTGCTAGTGGTTTCCCGGGACGGGGGGTTTGGGTGAGCTCCTACAATGAGCAGTACTTC. It yields the protein CASGFPGRGVWVSSYNEQYF.

This clonotype has at least ten counts. V usage is TRBV7-8 and J usage is TRBJ1-1; D is unresolved. Trimming cost V 5 bases and J 8 bases, with 15 bases left between them. Germline V gene sequence: CDR1 SGHVS, CDR2 FQNEAQ. This CDR3 is built from 13 residues. CDR3 nucleotide sequence: TGTGCCAGCAGCCCCCCGAGGGCAGAGGAAGCTTTCTTT. Protein: CASSPPRAEEAFF.

This clonotype was counted ten times or more. This rearrangement joins TRBV28 to TRBJ2-1; 10 positions match TRBD2. The CDR3 is 18 residues long. The germline V gene encodes CDR1 MDHEN and CDR2 SYDVKM. Unmatched junction bases numbered 15, after V lost 6 bases and J lost 4 bases. The CDR3 sequence is CASSPSGLRTSGYNEQFF. The CDR3 bases are TGTGCCAGCAGCCCAAGCGGACTCCGGACTAGCGGTTACAATGAGCAGTTCTTC.

The chain carries TRBV12-3 or TRBV12-4 and TRBJ1-1; TRBD1 is a possible D gene (6 bases). CDR3 size: 14 residues. V shed 7 bases and J shed 6 bases, with 18 bases lying between them. For the CDR3, the DNA is TGTGCCAGCACCAGACAGGTCGCGAAGGCTGAAGCTTTCTTT. Translation: CASTRQVAKAEAFF.

The sample holds a few counts of this clonotype. The genes are TRBV20-1 and TRBJ1-5; D is uncertain. Looked up from germline, CDR1 is DFQATT and CDR2 is SNEGSKA (reference sequence). The CDR3 covers 14 residues. Trimming shortened V by 3 bases and J by 5 bases, and 14 bases separated the two germline ends. DNA for the CDR3: TGCAGTGCTAGGCCGGGCACCGCTCATCAGCCCCAGCATTTT. It translates to CSARPGTAHQPQHF.

This clonotype has a count of ten or more. V is TRBV27 and J is TRBJ2-7, with a weak D call TRBD2 (6 bases). This CDR3 spans 13 amino acids. V was cut by 9 bases and J by 1 base, with 13 bases left in between. CDR1 is MNHEY, CDR2 SMNVEV, per germline (reference sequence). The CDR3 DNA is TGTGCCAGTTCATTTCGGGGGTCCTACGAGCAGTACTTC. It yields the protein CASSFRGSYEQYF.